This note documents a single T cell receptor beta chain sequence. These data are taken from a study of blood T cell repertoires in COVID-19. Study background: The United States, Italy and Spain provided the acute and convalescent COVID-19 samples. Sources were T cells, B-cell-depleted T cells, or PBMCs; the material itself was cDNA or gDNA.

Authors' processing steps: Amplification from reference gene primers served as the basis for estimated nucleated cell counts. The table came from immunoSEQ multiplex PCR; TCRdb's copy has only in-frame clones and leaves some out. That table furnishes V, J and clone size, whereas the DNA furnished D and trimming. The table records 80,000 or so clones, about four fifths of them present only once. Germline V gene data show CDR1 as MNHEY and CDR2 as SMNVEV (reference sequence). CDR3 size: 13 residues. The J segment lost 12 bases and the V segment lost 3 bases, leaving 9 bases of the junction unmatched. This sequence originates from an elderly man with acute or convalescent COVID-19. The chain has TRBV27 and TRBJ1-1, with TRBD1 matching over 8 bases. The material sequenced was peripheral blood. CDR3 residues: CASSFGDRKKTFF. The CDR3 DNA is TGTGCCAGCAGTTTTGGGGACAGGAAGAAAACTTTCTTT.